Sequencing of this TCR beta chain was carried out in a study of blood T cell repertoires in COVID-19. Study details: The United States, Italy and Spain supplied acute and convalescent COVID-19 samples.

Germline V gene data show CDR1 as SGHTA and CDR2 as FQGNSA. Trimming removed 4 bases at V and 7 bases at J, with 11 bases between. The CDR3 totals 13 residues. A Seattle source enrolled patients during active infection and followed them longitudinally. Assay used: immunoSEQ multiplex PCR; TCRdb lists only in-frame clones, some missing. The sample includes hundreds of thousands of clones, around 86% seen only once; the top ten take about 6%. The sample consisted of peripheral blood. The clonotype originates from a woman aged 50 to 60 with COVID-19, enrolled during active disease. V usage is TRBV7-2 and J usage is TRBJ1-5, with D possibly matching TRBD1 (6 bases). The CDR3 protein is CASSSGQSQPQHF. CDR3 DNA: TGTGCCAGCAGCTCCGGACAGTCACAGCCCCAGCATTTT. The complete variable domain, with remaining parts taken from reference TRBV7-2 and TRBJ1-5, reads GAGVSQSPSNKVTEKGKDVELRCDPISGHTALYWYRQSLGQGLEFLIYFQGNSAPDKSGLPSDRFSAERTGGSVSTLTIQRTQQEDSAVYLCASSSGQSQPQHFGDGTRLSIL.